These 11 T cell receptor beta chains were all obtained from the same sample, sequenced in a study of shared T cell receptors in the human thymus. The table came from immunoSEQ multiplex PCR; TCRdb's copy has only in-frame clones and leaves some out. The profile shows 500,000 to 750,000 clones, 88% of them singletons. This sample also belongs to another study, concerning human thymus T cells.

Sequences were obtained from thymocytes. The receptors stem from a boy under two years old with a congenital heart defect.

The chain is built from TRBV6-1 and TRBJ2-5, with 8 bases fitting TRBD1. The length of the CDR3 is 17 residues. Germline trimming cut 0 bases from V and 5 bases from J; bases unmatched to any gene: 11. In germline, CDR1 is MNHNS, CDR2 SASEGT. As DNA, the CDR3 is TGTGCCAGCAGTGAAGCCCCTGACAGGGGTGGATGGGAGACCCAGTACTTC. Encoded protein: CASSEAPDRGGWETQYF.

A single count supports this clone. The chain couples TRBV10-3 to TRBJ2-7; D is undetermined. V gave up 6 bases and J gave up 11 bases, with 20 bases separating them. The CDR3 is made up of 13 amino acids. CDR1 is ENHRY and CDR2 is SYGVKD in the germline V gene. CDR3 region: CAISEASSVFEYF. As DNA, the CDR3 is TGTGCCATCAGCGAGGCGAGTTCCGTGTTCGAGTACTTC.

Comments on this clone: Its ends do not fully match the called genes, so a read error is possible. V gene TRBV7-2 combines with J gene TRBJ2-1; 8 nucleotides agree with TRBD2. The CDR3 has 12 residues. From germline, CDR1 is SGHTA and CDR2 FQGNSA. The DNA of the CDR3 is TGCTCGAGCGGGAGCGGAGACAATGAGCAGTTCTTC. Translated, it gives CSSGSGDNEQFF.

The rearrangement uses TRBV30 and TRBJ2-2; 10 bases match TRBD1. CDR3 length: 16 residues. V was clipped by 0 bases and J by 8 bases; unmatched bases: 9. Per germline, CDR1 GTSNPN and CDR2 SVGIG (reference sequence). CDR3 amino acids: CAWSVFRDRGSGELFF. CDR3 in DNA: TGTGCCTGGAGTGTATTTAGGGACAGGGGATCGGGGGAGCTGTTTTTT.

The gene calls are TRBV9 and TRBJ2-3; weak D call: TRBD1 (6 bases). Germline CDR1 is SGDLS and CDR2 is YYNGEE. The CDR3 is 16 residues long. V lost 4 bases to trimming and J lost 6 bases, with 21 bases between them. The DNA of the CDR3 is TGTGCCAGCAGCCCAAGATCCGGGACAATTGGGGATACGCAGTATTTT. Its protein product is CASSPRSGTIGDTQYF.

CDR3 coding DNA: TGTGCCAGCAGTTCCCCGGACAGCCAAGTGGTTGTTGGCTACACCTTC. Amino acids: CASSSPDSQVVVGYTF. The genes are TRBV28 and TRBJ1-2, with a tentative D call TRBD1 (6 bases). Germline V gene lookup returns CDR1 MDHEN and CDR2 SYDVKM. CDR3 size: 16 residues. The ends were cut back, 4 bases at V and 7 bases at J, with 22 bases in the middle.

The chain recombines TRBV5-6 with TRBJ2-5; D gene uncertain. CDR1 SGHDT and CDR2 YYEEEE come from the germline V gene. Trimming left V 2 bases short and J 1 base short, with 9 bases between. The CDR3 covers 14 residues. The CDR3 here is CASSLLSSQETQYF. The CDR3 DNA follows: TGTGCCAGCAGCTTATTGAGTTCCCAAGAGACCCAGTACTTC.

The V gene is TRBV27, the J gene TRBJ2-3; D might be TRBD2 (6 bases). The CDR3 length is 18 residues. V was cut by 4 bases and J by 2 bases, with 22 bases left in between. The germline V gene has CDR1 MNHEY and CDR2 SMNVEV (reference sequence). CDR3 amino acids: CASSSPPSAEGPTDTQYF. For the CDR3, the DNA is TGTGCCAGCAGTTCCCCCCCCTCGGCGGAGGGTCCCACAGATACGCAGTATTTT.

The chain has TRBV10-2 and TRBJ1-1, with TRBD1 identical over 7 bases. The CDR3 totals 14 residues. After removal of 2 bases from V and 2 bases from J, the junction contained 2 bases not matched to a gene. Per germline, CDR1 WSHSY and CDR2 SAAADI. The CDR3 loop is CASSEGQANTEAFF. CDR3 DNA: TGCGCCAGCAGTGAGGGACAGGCTAACACTGAAGCTTTCTTT.

The CDR3: CASSRIVGGSYEQYF. CDR3 nucleotides: TGTGCCAGCAGCCGAATCGTGGGGGGCTCCTACGAGCAGTACTTC. This chain uses TRBV7-9 with TRBJ2-7, with TRBD2 as a possible D gene (6 bases). The CDR3 runs 15 residues. Trimming took off 5 bases at V and 0 bases at J, with 14 bases between the two ends. Germline CDR1 SEHNR, CDR2 FQNEAQ (reference sequence). Filled out from reference TRBV7-9 and TRBJ2-7, the complete variable domain reads DTGVSQNPRHKITKRGQNVTFRCDPISEHNRLYWYRQTLGQGPEFLTYFQNEAQLEKSRLLSDRFSAERPKGSFSTLEIQRTEQGDSAMYLCASSRIVGGSYEQYFGPGTRLTVT.

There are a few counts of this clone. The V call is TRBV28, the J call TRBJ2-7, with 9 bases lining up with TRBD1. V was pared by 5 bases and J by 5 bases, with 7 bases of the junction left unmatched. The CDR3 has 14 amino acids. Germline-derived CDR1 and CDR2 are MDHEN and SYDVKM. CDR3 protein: CASSPGQGYDEQYF. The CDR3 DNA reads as TGTGCCAGCAGTCCCGGACAGGGGTACGACGAGCAGTACTTC. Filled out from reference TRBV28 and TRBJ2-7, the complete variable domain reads DVKVTQSSRYLVKRTGEKVFLECVQDMDHENMFWYRQDPGLGLRLIYFSYDVKMKEKGDIPEGYSVSREKKERFSLILESASTNQTSMYLCASSPGQGYDEQYFGPGTRLTVT.